This T cell receptor beta chain was identified in a study of preoperative IRX-2 immunotherapy in early breast cancer. Profiled with immunoSEQ multiplex PCR; TCRdb holds only in-frame clones, not every one. The sample holds about 38,000 clones, roughly 82% seen once. Indicated treatment: preoperative locoregional IRX-2 cytokine immunotherapy. This phase Ib study tested locoregional IRX-2 cytokine immunotherapy given before surgery. The clonotype comes from a human donor with breast cancer. The sequenced sample was lymph node tissue, obtained after IRX-2 immunotherapy.

The CDR3 region is CASTDSGYQPQHF. DNA for the CDR3: TGTGCCAGCACCGACTCAGGGTATCAGCCCCAGCATTTT. V is TRBV6-8 and J is TRBJ1-5, with D possibly being TRBD1 (5 bases). Germline assignment: CDR1 MNHGY and CDR2 SAAAGT. The germline V and J ends were trimmed by 7 bases and 5 bases, with 12 bases remaining between them. The CDR3 runs 13 residues.